This T cell receptor (beta chain) originates from a study of T cell responses to AZD1222 COVID-19 vaccine. General study points: Two AZD1222 administrations were followed by greater Spike-specific TCR breadth and depth. Nearly half of spike-specific TCRs reportedly target variant regions that are unmutated in the B.1.351 and B.1.1.7 variants. Females outnumbered males among donors, who were mostly white British; clonal diversity was possibly underestimated. At study baseline, merely more than 5 AZD1222 recipients were seropositive.

Details on this clone: Antigen specificity is unknown.

Repertoires were generated with immunoSEQ multiplex PCR, while TCRdb's copy carries only in-frame clones and drops some. The sample has approximately 80,000 clones; approximately 90% are singletons. Germline lookup yields CDR1 GTSNPN and CDR2 SVGIG (reference sequence). The CDR3 covers 14 residues. Trimming shortened V by 7 bases and J by 8 bases, and 18 bases separated the two germline ends. This sequence was found in an adult who received the AZD1222 COVID-19 vaccine. V gene TRBV30 combines with J gene TRBJ1-6; D ambiguous. This specimen consisted of peripheral blood, obtained 28 days after the second AZD1222 dose. The CDR3 bases are TGTGCCTTCTTGGGCTCCGTAGGAGATTCACCCCTCCACTTT. This gives the protein CAFLGSVGDSPLHF.